Following are 8 T cell receptor beta chains from one sample sequenced in a study of T cells expressing NK-cell markers. TCRdb re-called the 5' RACE reads, yielding one record per CDR3 amino acid sequence without DNA. The sample table sets out 500,000 or so distinct CDR3 sequences. Sequenced: blood T cells: a sorted CD56 or NKG2C T cell subset, CD4+ or CD8+ T cells, or bulk PBMC T cells (not recorded which). These TCRs come from a man between 18 and 29 years old in good health.

The chain uses TRBV20-1 and TRBJ2-3. The CDR3 loop spans 14 amino acids. Germline assignment: CDR1 DFQATT and CDR2 SNEGSKA (reference sequence). This CDR3 reads CSASDPSSTDTQYF.

V is TRBV6-1 and J is TRBJ2-2; TCRdb's D call, TRBD2, is unchecked because there is no DNA. The germline V gene encodes CDR1 MNHNS and CDR2 SASEGT. This CDR3 comprises 15 residues. CDR3 residues: CASIGWREGTGELFF.

The chain couples TRBV20-1 to TRBJ2-5. Germline CDR1 is DFQATT and CDR2 is SNEGSKA (reference sequence). This CDR3 is 13 amino acids long. The CDR3 sequence: CSVFEALQETQYF.

CDR3 region: CATSSGLAGVSDEQYF. This chain joins TRBV15 and TRBJ2-7; the TCRdb D gene call, TRBD2, has no DNA to confirm it. The CDR3 runs 16 residues. Per germline, CDR1 LNHNV and CDR2 YYDKDF (reference sequence).

The chain is built from TRBV7-2 and TRBJ2-7; TCRdb's D call of TRBD1 is untestable without DNA. The V gene's germline CDR1 is SGHTA and CDR2 FQGNSA. The CDR3 sequence is 15 residues long. The CDR3 is CASSLVGPLAYEQYF.

This rearrangement joins TRBV12-3 or TRBV12-4 to TRBJ2-3; without DNA, the TCRdb call of TRBD1 cannot be checked. The CDR3 sequence is 15 residues long. CDR3 residues: CASSPGGAIADTQYF.

V usage is TRBV29-1 and J usage is TRBJ2-2; absent DNA, TCRdb's TRBD2 call cannot be checked. The CDR3 covers 14 residues. Germline CDR1 SQVTM, CDR2 ANQGSEA. CDR3 residues: CSVDGGRRVGELFF.

The chain couples TRBV5-1 to TRBJ2-3; lacking DNA, the TRBD1 call made by TCRdb goes unchecked. Germline-derived CDR1 and CDR2 are SGHRS and YFSETQ. This CDR3 is 13 amino acids long. The CDR3 spells CASSPGSPDTQYF. Complete variable domain (other parts from reference TRBV5-1 and TRBJ2-3): KAGVTQTPRYLIKTRGQQVTLSCSPISGHRSVSWYQQTPGQGLQFLFEYFSETQRNKGNFPGRFSGRQFSNSRSEMNVSTLELGDSALYLCASSPGSPDTQYFGPGTRLTVL.